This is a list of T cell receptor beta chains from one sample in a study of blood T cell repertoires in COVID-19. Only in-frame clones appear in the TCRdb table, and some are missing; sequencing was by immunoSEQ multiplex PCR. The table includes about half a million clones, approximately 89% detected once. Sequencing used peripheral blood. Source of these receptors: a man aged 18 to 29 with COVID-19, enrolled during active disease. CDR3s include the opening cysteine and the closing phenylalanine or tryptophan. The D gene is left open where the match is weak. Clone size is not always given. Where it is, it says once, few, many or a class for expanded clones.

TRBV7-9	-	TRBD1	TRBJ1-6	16	TGTGCCAGCAGCTCACAGGGGATCTCCTATAATTCACCCCTCCACTTT	CASSSQGISYNSPLHF
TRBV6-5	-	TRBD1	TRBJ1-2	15	TGTGCCATTCAGGGGGGAATCCGGCGGAACTATGGCTACACCTTC	CAIQGGIRRNYGYTF
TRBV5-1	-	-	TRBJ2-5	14	TGCGCCAGCAGCCCAAACTCCATTGAAAAGACCCAGTACTTC	CASSPNSIEKTQYF
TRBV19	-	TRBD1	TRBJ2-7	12	TGTGCCACCCGGGACAGCTCCTACGAGCAGTACTTC	CATRDSSYEQYF
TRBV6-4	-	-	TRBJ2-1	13	TGTGCCGCGGGGGCCAGGTCCTACAATGAGCAGTTCTTC	CAAGARSYNEQFF
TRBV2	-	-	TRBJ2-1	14	TGTGCCAGCAGTGAGTCGATCAGTTACAATGAGCAGTTCTTC	CASSESISYNEQFF
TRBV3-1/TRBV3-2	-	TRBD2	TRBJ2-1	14	TGTGCCAGTTATAGCGGGGGGGCCCGCAATGAGCAGTTCTTC	CASYSGGARNEQFF
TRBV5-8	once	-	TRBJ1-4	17	TGTGCCAGCAGCTCTACCGAAAGAGGTCCGAAGGATGAAAAACTGTTTTTT	CASSSTERGPKDEKLFF
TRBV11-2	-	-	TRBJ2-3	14	TGTGCCAGCAGCCAAACAAGTAGCACAGATACGCAGTATTTT	CASSQTSSTDTQYF
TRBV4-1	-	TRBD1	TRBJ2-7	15	TGCGCCAGCAGCCAAGATCGGCACAGGGGATACGAGCAGTACTTC	CASSQDRHRGYEQYF
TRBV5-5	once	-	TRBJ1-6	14	TGTGCCAGCAGACCAACAGTAGATAATTCACCCCTCCACTTT	CASRPTVDNSPLHF
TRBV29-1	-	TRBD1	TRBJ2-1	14	TGCAGCGTTACGGGACAGGAGTTCTACAATGAGCAGTTCTTC	CSVTGQEFYNEQFF
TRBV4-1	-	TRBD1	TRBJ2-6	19	TGCGCCAGCAGCCAAATCATACGGGACAGGATATCTGGGGCCAACGTCCTGACTTTC	CASSQIIRDRISGANVLTF
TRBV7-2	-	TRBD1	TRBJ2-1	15	TGTGCCAGCAGCTTAGGGGGCACAGGGGGCAATGAGCAGTTCTTC	CASSLGGTGGNEQFF
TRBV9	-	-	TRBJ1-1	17	TGTGCCAGCAGCGTCGGGTCGAGGGCAGGCATGAACACTGAAGCTTTCTTT	CASSVGSRAGMNTEAFF
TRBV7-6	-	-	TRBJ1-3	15	TGTGCCAGCAGCTTAATGCGAGGCTCTGGAAACACCATATATTTT	CASSLMRGSGNTIYF
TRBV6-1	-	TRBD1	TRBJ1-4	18	TGTGCCAGCAGTGAACGGACAGGGGGAGCCGCGTTTGGTGAAAAACTGTTTTTT	CASSERTGGAAFGEKLFF
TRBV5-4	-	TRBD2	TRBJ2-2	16	TGTGCCAGCAGCTTGCCTAGCGGAGCGAACACCGGGGAGCTGTTTTTT	CASSLPSGANTGELFF
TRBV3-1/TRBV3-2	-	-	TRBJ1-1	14	TGTGCCAGCAGCCCGGGGGACTGGAACACTGAAGCTTTCTTT	CASSPGDWNTEAFF
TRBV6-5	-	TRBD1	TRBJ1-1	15	TGTGCCAGCAGACTCTCGACAGGGTTTAACACTGAAGCTTTCTTT	CASRLSTGFNTEAFF
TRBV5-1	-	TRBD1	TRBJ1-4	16	TGCGCCAGCAGCTTGCAGGGGGGAACAACTAATGAAAAACTGTTTTTT	CASSLQGGTTNEKLFF
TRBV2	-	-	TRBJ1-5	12	TGTGCCAGCAGTATACAGGGATGGACCCAGCATTTT	CASSIQGWTQHF
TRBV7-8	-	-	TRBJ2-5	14	TGTGCCAGCAGCTTAGGCGAATTCCAAGAGACCCAGTACTTC	CASSLGEFQETQYF
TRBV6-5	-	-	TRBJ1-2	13	TGTGCTACAAAACGGGACACGATATCTGGCTACACCTTC	CATKRDTISGYTF
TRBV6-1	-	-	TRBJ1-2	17	TGTGCCAGCAGTGAAGTCGGGACTGACCCGATTTTGTATGGCTACACCTTC	CASSEVGTDPILYGYTF
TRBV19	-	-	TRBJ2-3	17	TGTGCCAGTCGATCCCTTGACTACGGCCCTAGCACAGATACGCAGTATTTT	CASRSLDYGPSTDTQYF
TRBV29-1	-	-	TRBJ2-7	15	TGCAGCGTTGAAGGATTGGGCAGGGCGTCGTACGAGCAGTACTTC	CSVEGLGRASYEQYF
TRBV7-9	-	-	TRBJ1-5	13	TGTGCCAGCAGGGCGGGCTCCAATCAGCCCCAGCATTTT	CASRAGSNQPQHF
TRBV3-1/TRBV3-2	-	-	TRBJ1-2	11	TGTGCCAGCAGCCAGACAGGCGGCTACACCTTC	CASSQTGGYTF
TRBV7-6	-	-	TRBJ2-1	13	TGTGTCAACCCAGGGCAGGGGTTCAATGAGCAGTTCTTC	CVNPGQGFNEQFF
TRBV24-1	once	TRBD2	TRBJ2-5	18	TGTGCCACCAGTGACGCCGGGACTAGCGGGAGTTTTGGTGAGACCCAGTACTTC	CATSDAGTSGSFGETQYF
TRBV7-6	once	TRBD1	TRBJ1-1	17	TGTGCCAGCAGCTCATCACCGAGAGGGACAGGGGACACTGAAGCTTTCTTT	CASSSSPRGTGDTEAFF
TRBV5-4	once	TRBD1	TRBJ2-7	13	TGTGCCAGCAGCCTCTCGGACAGGGGCGAGCAGTACTTC	CASSLSDRGEQYF
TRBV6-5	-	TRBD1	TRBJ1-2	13	TGTGCCAGCAGTTACGGGACAGGGAATGGCTACACCTTC	CASSYGTGNGYTF
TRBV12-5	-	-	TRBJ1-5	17	TGTGCTAGTGGGTACACTGGGGGAGGTTATAGCAATCAGCCCCAGCATTTT	CASGYTGGGYSNQPQHF
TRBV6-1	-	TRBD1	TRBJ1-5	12	TGTGCCAGCAGTGAAGGAGGGGGCCTCCAGCATTTT	CASSEGGGLQHF
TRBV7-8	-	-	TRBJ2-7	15	TGTGCCAGCAGCTTAATACAGGGCTTCCTCGACGAGCAGTACTTC	CASSLIQGFLDEQYF
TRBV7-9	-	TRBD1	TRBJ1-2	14	TGTGCCAGCAGCGACAGGGGGCGCGGCTATGGCTACACCTTC	CASSDRGRGYGYTF
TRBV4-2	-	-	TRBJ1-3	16	TGTGCCAGCAGCCAGACAGGAAGGGGTTCTGGAAACACCATATATTTT	CASSQTGRGSGNTIYF
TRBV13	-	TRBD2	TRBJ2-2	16	TGTGCCAGCAGCTTAGCAGGACTAGCGAACACCGGGGAGCTGTTTTTT	CASSLAGLANTGELFF
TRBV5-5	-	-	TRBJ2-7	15	TGTGCCAGCAGCCTAGGGGGAGCGGCCTACTACGAGCAGTACTTC	CASSLGGAAYYEQYF
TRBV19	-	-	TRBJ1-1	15	TGTGCCAGTACCCAAAGTGGCAGACTCTCGGCTGAAGCTTTCTTT	CASTQSGRLSAEAFF
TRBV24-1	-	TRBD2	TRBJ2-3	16	TGTGCCACCGGGATGCGGGGGGCAGTACACACAGATACGCAGTATTTT	CATGMRGAVHTDTQYF
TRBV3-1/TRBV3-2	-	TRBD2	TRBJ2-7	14	TGTGCCAGCAGCCAGGGACTAGGGGCCTACGAGCAGTACTTC	CASSQGLGAYEQYF
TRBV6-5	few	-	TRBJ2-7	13	TGTGCCAGCAGTCCTACAGAAGGCTACGAGCAGTACTTC	CASSPTEGYEQYF
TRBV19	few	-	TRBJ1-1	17	TGTGCCAGTAGTGCCTACCCGGCAGGGTCGGTGAACACTGAAGCTTTCTTT	CASSAYPAGSVNTEAFF
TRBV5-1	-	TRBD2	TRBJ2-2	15	TGCGCCAGCAGCTTAGCTAGCGGGGGCACCGGGGAGCTGTTTTTT	CASSLASGGTGELFF
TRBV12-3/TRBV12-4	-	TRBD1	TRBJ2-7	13	TGTGCCAGCAGTGACAGGGGGCCTTACGAGCAGTACTTC	CASSDRGPYEQYF
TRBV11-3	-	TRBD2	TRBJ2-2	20	TGTGCCAGCAGCTTAGCGCGGACTAGCGGGGGGGCTCGGGGCACCGGGGAGCTGTTTTTT	CASSLARTSGGARGTGELFF
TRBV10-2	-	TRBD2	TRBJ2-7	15	TGCGCCAGCAGTGAGGAACTAGCGGGAGGGTACGAGCAGTACTTC	CASSEELAGGYEQYF
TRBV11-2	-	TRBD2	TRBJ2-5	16	TGTGCCAGCAGTAATCCCTGGGTAGCGGGAGTTGAGACCCAGTACTTC	CASSNPWVAGVETQYF
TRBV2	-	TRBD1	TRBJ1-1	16	TGTGCCAGCACCCTAGAGGGGGCCGGTGCGAACACTGAAGCTTTCTTT	CASTLEGAGANTEAFF